The rows below give T cell receptor beta chains drawn from one sample of a study of cytomegalovirus exposure and HLA in healthy donors. Libraries were prepared by immunoSEQ multiplex PCR; TCRdb keeps only in-frame clonotypes and omits some of them. The sample lists around 67,000 clones; approximately 74% were seen once. The sequencing input was PBMCs. The receptors were sampled from a woman aged 25 to 39 in good health and CMV-seropositive. The CDR3 runs from the conserved cysteine through the conserved F or W. The D gene is left open where the match is weak. Size is stated for part of the rows, as once, few or many counts, or as a class when the clone is expanded.

CSVEGQGSYWDTQYF	TGCAGCGTTGAAGGACAGGGGTCCTATTGGGATACGCAGTATTTT	TRBV29-1	TRBD1	once	TRBJ2-3
CASSSDRGYTQYF	TGTGCCAGCAGCTCGGACAGGGGATATACGCAGTATTTT	TRBV7-3	TRBD1	-	TRBJ2-3
CAIKGGYRNYTF	TGTGCCATCAAAGGAGGGTATAGGAACTACACCTTC	TRBV10-3	-	-	TRBJ1-2
CASSPRQQANGYTF	TGTGCCAGCAGCCCCCGTCAACAGGCAAATGGCTACACCTTC	TRBV7-9	-	few	TRBJ1-2
CASSYEGLAGNEQFF	TGTGCCAGCAGTTACGAAGGACTAGCTGGCAATGAGCAGTTCTTC	TRBV6-6	TRBD2	-	TRBJ2-1
CASRVTGDYGYTF	TGTGCCAGCAGGGTTACAGGGGACTATGGCTACACCTTC	TRBV6-1	TRBD1	-	TRBJ1-2
CSSQEAAGYTF	TGCAGCTCCCAGGAGGCAGCAGGCTACACCTTC	TRBV29-1	-	once	TRBJ1-2
CASSQGLGVSPKNIQYF	TGTGCCAGCAGCCAGGGACTAGGGGTCTCCCCCAAAAACATTCAGTACTTC	TRBV14	TRBD2	-	TRBJ2-4
CAISEGTATNEKLFF	TGTGCCATCAGTGAGGGGACAGCAACTAATGAAAAACTGTTTTTT	TRBV10-3	TRBD1	-	TRBJ1-4
CSTTGLGNTEAFF	TGCAGCACTACAGGGTTAGGGAACACTGAAGCTTTCTTT	TRBV29-1	-	few	TRBJ1-1
CASSSDGGNTEAFF	TGTGCCAGCAGTTCAGACGGGGGGAACACTGAAGCTTTCTTT	TRBV6-6	-	-	TRBJ1-1
CSVGRTGGNEAFF	TGCAGCGTTGGACGGACAGGGGGAAATGAAGCTTTCTTT	TRBV29-1	TRBD1	-	TRBJ1-1
CASSLARVSDSDNEKLFF	TGTGCCAGCAGCTTAGCGCGCGTTTCTGACAGCGATAATGAAAAACTGTTTTTT	TRBV7-2	-	few	TRBJ1-4
CASSLPRDTEAFF	TGTGCCAGCAGTTTACCCCGGGACACTGAAGCTTTCTTT	TRBV28	-	-	TRBJ1-1
CASSHYLTGNPGELFF	TGCGCCAGCAGCCACTACCTGACAGGGAACCCCGGGGAGCTGTTTTTT	TRBV10-1	TRBD1	-	TRBJ2-2
CASSYDRGNQPQHF	TGTGCCAGCTCCTACGACAGGGGCAATCAGCCCCAGCATTTT	TRBV18	TRBD1	-	TRBJ1-5
CASSKRTGTEAFF	TGTGCCAGCAGTAAAAGGACGGGGACTGAAGCTTTCTTT	TRBV6-5	-	-	TRBJ1-1
CTSSPRVFTNEKLFF	TGCACCAGCAGCCCTCGGGTGTTTACTAATGAAAAACTGTTTTTT	TRBV1	-	-	TRBJ1-4
CSVTGLNTEAFF	TGCAGTGTTACAGGGCTGAACACTGAAGCTTTCTTT	TRBV29-1	-	-	TRBJ1-1
CASRDRPSYEQYF	TGTGCCAGCCGGGACAGACCTTCCTACGAGCAGTACTTC	TRBV28	TRBD1	-	TRBJ2-7
CASSLDGGRASGELFF	TGCGCCAGCAGCTTGGACGGCGGGAGGGCGTCCGGGGAGCTGTTTTTT	TRBV5-1	TRBD2	-	TRBJ2-2
CATSRDKPNGYTF	TGTGCCACCAGCAGAGATAAGCCCAATGGCTACACCTTC	TRBV15	-	-	TRBJ1-2
CSVGDNPYEQYF	TGCAGCGTTGGGGACAATCCCTACGAGCAGTACTTC	TRBV29-1	-	-	TRBJ2-7
CASSLGPSTDTQYF	TGTGCCAGCAGCCTAGGCCCTAGCACAGATACGCAGTATTTT	TRBV27	-	few	TRBJ2-3
CASSQAPYSNQPQHF	TGTGCCAGCAGCCAGGCGCCTTATAGCAATCAGCCCCAGCATTTT	TRBV6-1	-	-	TRBJ1-5
CASRDYTYEQYF	TGTGCCAGCAGAGACTACACCTACGAGCAGTACTTC	TRBV27	-	once	TRBJ2-7
CASSQWRRGGETQYF	TGTGCCAGCAGTCAATGGCGGAGGGGAGGAGAGACCCAGTACTTC	TRBV6-1	-	-	TRBJ2-5
CASSQLTGAGNTIYF	TGCGCCAGCAGCCAACTGACAGGGGCTGGAAACACCATATATTTT	TRBV4-1	TRBD1	-	TRBJ1-3